The 17 T cell receptor beta chains presented below share a single source sample, sequenced in a study of cytomegalovirus exposure and HLA in healthy donors. The primer mix had 60 Vbeta and 13 Jbeta primers. Libraries were prepared by immunoSEQ multiplex PCR; TCRdb keeps only in-frame clonotypes and omits some of them. The table lists 120,000 or so clones, around 80% of them singletons, with around 9.9% in the top ten. The source material was PBMCs. The receptors originated from a man aged 25-45 years in good health and CMV-seropositive.

The rearrangement uses TRBV18 and TRBJ2-2; 13 bases match TRBD2. This CDR3 has 18 residues. Germline-derived CDR1 and CDR2 are KGHSH and LQKENI. Trimming cost V 4 bases and J 4 bases; bases outside gene matches: 9. This chain's CDR3 is CASSLSSTSGRSTGELFF. CDR3 coding DNA: TGTGCCAGCTCACTTTCTTCGACTAGCGGGAGGAGCACCGGGGAGCTGTTTTTT. Looking up the rest from reference TRBV18 and TRBJ2-2 gives the full variable domain: NAGVMQNPRHLVRRRGQEARLRCSPMKGHSHVYWYRQLPEEGLKFMVYLQKENIIDESGMPKERFSAEFPKEGPSILRIQQVVRGDSAAYFCASSLSSTSGRSTGELFFGEGSRLTVL.

In this sample, this clone turned up once. This rearrangement joins TRBV11-2 to TRBJ2-7; D is ambiguous. In germline, CDR1 is SGHAT, CDR2 FQNNGV. V was pared by 1 base and J by 3 bases, with 13 bases between. This CDR3 contains 15 residues. Here the CDR3 reads CASSLVGSILYEQYF. CDR3 DNA: TGTGCCAGCAGCTTAGTGGGCAGTATCCTCTACGAGCAGTACTTC. Based on the CDR3 plus reference TRBV11-2 and TRBJ2-7, the full variable domain is EAGVAQSPRYKIIEKRQSVAFWCNPISGHATLYWYQQILGQGPKLLIQFQNNGVVDDSQLPKDRFSAERLKGVDSTLKIQPAKLEDSAVYLCASSLVGSILYEQYFGPGTRLTVT.

The CDR3 nucleotides are TGTGCCTGGAGCTCCGGGGTGCCTAACACTGAAGCTTTCTTT. It encodes CAWSSGVPNTEAFF. The gene calls are TRBV30 and TRBJ1-1; D is ambiguous. The germline gives CDR1 GTSNPN, CDR2 SVGIG (reference sequence). The CDR3 contains 14 residues. V dropped 3 bases and J dropped 2 bases, with 13 bases sitting between them. Combining the CDR3 with reference TRBV30 and TRBJ1-1 gives the whole variable domain SQTIHQWPATLVQPVGSPLSLECTVEGTSNPNLYWYRQAAGRGLQLLFYSVGIGQISSEVPQNLSASRPQDRQFILSSKKLLLSDSGFYLCAWSSGVPNTEAFFGQGTRLTVV.

The gene calls are TRBV9 and TRBJ2-1; no reliable D call. CDR1 and CDR2 (germline): SGDLS, YYNGEE. Trimming removed 2 bases from V and 2 bases from J, with 8 bases in between. This CDR3 is 14 amino acids long. The CDR3 region has the DNA TGTGCCAGCAGCGTCGAAAGCACCTACAATGAGCAGTTCTTC. This codes for CASSVESTYNEQFF.

The rearrangement uses TRBV7-3 and TRBJ2-5, with TRBD2 matching 7 bases. Germline V gives CDR1 SGHTA, CDR2 FQGTGA. After removal of 3 bases from V and 4 bases from J, the junction contained 2 bases not matched to a gene. The CDR3 is 13 residues long. The CDR3 region has the DNA TGTGCCAGCAGCTTTGCGGGAGCAGAGACCCAGTACTTC. This translates into CASSFAGAETQYF.

The CDR3 protein is CASSLVNSSYEQYF. The CDR3 DNA is TGTGCCAGCAGCTTAGTGAACAGCTCCTACGAGCAGTACTTC. The chain combines TRBV7-2 with TRBJ2-7, with D unclear. The germline V gene encodes CDR1 SGHTA and CDR2 FQGNSA. The V and J ends lost 1 base and 0 bases respectively, with 7 bases between them. The CDR3 is made up of 14 amino acids.

The DNA of the CDR3 is TGTGCCAGCAGTTCTCCACTCAGGGGCTCCACTGAAGCTTTCTTT. Translating gives CASSSPLRGSTEAFF. This chain connects TRBV6-6 to TRBJ1-1, with D perhaps matching TRBD1 (6 bases). V dropped 4 bases and J dropped 4 bases, with 16 bases sitting between them. Germline CDR1 MNHNY, CDR2 SVGAGI (reference sequence). The CDR3 is made up of 15 amino acids.

This chain uses TRBV14 with TRBJ2-1, with 12 nucleotides matching TRBD2. From germline, CDR1 is SGHDN and CDR2 FVKESK. With V trimmed by 1 base and J by 5 bases, 12 bases remained unmatched. The CDR3 is made up of 19 amino acids. DNA of the CDR3: TGTGCCAGCAGCCAAGCTGGGGGTCGGACTAGCGGGAACCACAATGAGCAGTTCTTC. Amino acids: CASSQAGGRTSGNHNEQFF. The variable domain in full, completed from reference TRBV14 and TRBJ2-1, reads EAGVTQFPSHSVIEKGQTVTLRCDPISGHDNLYWYRRVMGKEIKFLLHFVKESKQDESGMPNNRFLAERTGGTYSTLKVQPAELEDSGVYFCASSQAGGRTSGNHNEQFFGPGTRLTVL.

This clone was counted between two and nine times. The J gene is TRBJ2-1, the V gene TRBV2; TRBD2 matches at 11 bases. Germline CDR1 and CDR2: SNHLY and FYNNEI. The V segment lost 6 bases and the J segment 8 bases; nucleotides outside the gene matches: 6. The CDR3 sequence is 14 residues long. CDR3 region: CASRTSGTTHEQFF. The CDR3 DNA reads TGTGCCAGCAGGACTAGCGGGACCACACATGAGCAGTTCTTC.

This clone has more than one count but fewer than ten. This rearrangement joins TRBV5-1 to TRBJ2-5; tentatively, D is TRBD2 (6 bases). V lost 5 bases, J lost 5 bases, and 10 bases lay in between. The CDR3 is made up of 12 amino acids. Germline V gene lookup returns CDR1 SGHRS and CDR2 YFSETQ. CDR3 sequence reads: CASRRGRETQYF. CDR3 coding DNA: TGCGCCAGCAGGCGGGGCCGTGAGACCCAGTACTTC.

CDR3 sequence reads: CASSLMGAGNTIYF. CDR3 bases: TGCGCCAGCAGCCTTATGGGCGCTGGAAACACCATATATTTT. The chain combines TRBV4-3 with TRBJ1-3; unclear D gene. The CDR3 length is 14 residues. V lost 4 bases and J 2 bases, leaving 9 bases between the germline ends. CDR1 is LGHNA and CDR2 is YSLEER in the germline V gene.

The V call is TRBV4-3, the J call TRBJ2-3; D call uncertain. The V gene lost 0 bases and the J gene lost 2 bases, with 12 bases spanning the gap. This CDR3 has 16 amino acids. The V gene's germline CDR1 is LGHNA and CDR2 YSLEER. The CDR3 sequence is CASSQEARGDTDTQYF. The CDR3, as DNA: TGCGCCAGCAGCCAAGAAGCGAGAGGTGACACAGATACGCAGTATTTT.

This rearrangement joins TRBV4-3 to TRBJ2-7; 7 nucleotides match TRBD2. Germline V gene lookup returns CDR1 LGHNA and CDR2 YSLEER. The CDR3 sequence is 14 residues long. V gave up 4 bases and J gave up 0 bases; unmatched junction bases: 3. CDR3 protein: CASSPQRDSYEQYF. DNA for the CDR3: TGCGCCAGCAGCCCTCAGCGGGACTCCTACGAGCAGTACTTC.

This clone was recorded once. The V call is TRBV29-1, the J call TRBJ1-1; D is possibly TRBD1 (5 bases). The CDR3 loop spans 14 amino acids. V lost 5 bases, J lost 6 bases, and 19 bases lay in between. Germline CDR1 is SQVTM and CDR2 is ANQGSEA. The CDR3 nucleotides are TGCAGCGTTAGAAGGGAAGGGGTCCGGGCTGAAGCTTTCTTT. It translates to CSVRREGVRAEAFF.

V and J are TRBV29-1 and TRBJ2-2; TRBD2 matches at 8 bases. CDR3 size: 13 residues. The junction had 3 bases not matched to a gene; V was cut back by 4 bases and J by 5 bases. The germline V gene encodes CDR1 SQVTM and CDR2 ANQGSEA. The CDR3 bases are TGCAGCGTTGGACTAGCGTCTACCGGGGAGCTGTTTTTT. This translates into CSVGLASTGELFF.

The J gene is TRBJ1-1, the V gene TRBV29-1; a possible D gene is TRBD1 (6 bases). The germline V gene encodes CDR1 SQVTM and CDR2 ANQGSEA. V lost 7 bases to trimming and J lost 3 bases, with 15 bases between them. This CDR3 is 13 amino acids long. CDR3 in amino acids: CSGYRDAYTEAFF. As DNA, the CDR3 is TGCAGCGGCTACAGGGATGCGTACACTGAAGCTTTCTTT. Drawing the rest from reference TRBV29-1 and TRBJ1-1, the complete variable domain is SAVISQKPSRDICQRGTSLTIQCQVDSQVTMMFWYRQQPGQSLTLIATANQGSEATYESGFVIDKFPISRPNLTFSTLTVSNMSPEDSSIYLCSGYRDAYTEAFFGQGTRLTVV.

The CDR3: CSVARPLNTEAFF. CDR3 bases: TGCAGCGTTGCCAGGCCTCTGAACACTGAAGCTTTCTTT. The chain uses TRBV29-1 and TRBJ1-1; D remains ambiguous. This CDR3 is 13 amino acids long. Deletions cut 4 bases from V and 0 bases from J, with 9 bases between. CDR1 is SQVTM and CDR2 is ANQGSEA in the germline V gene.